One and the same sample provided the 19 T cell receptor beta chains below, sequenced in a study of cytomegalovirus exposure and HLA in healthy donors. A multiplex PCR was run with 60 Vbeta primers and 13 Jbeta primers. Using immunoSEQ multiplex PCR, the repertoire was profiled, and TCRdb retains in-frame clones only, with some absent. Counted here are 160,000 or so clones, around 82% occurring once; the ten biggest clones make up over 2%. The sequenced sample consisted of PBMCs. Source of these receptors: a man aged 55-75 years in good health and CMV-seronegative.

The rearrangement joins TRBV27 to TRBJ2-5; TRBD2 matches at 12 bases. Germline V gene sequence: CDR1 MNHEY, CDR2 SMNVEV (reference sequence). This CDR3 contains 15 residues. Trimming at V came to 6 bases and at J to 3 bases, leaving 5 bases not matched to a gene. For the CDR3, the DNA is TGTGCCAGCAGCGAGACTAGCGGGGGTAAAGAGACCCAGTACTTC. The encoded protein is CASSETSGGKETQYF.

The sample holds a few counts of this clone. The rearrangement joins TRBV6-1 to TRBJ1-5; 7 nucleotides line up with TRBD1. The CDR3 runs to 14 residues. V lost 6 bases and J lost 6; bases outside the gene matches: 8. Germline V gene data show CDR1 as MNHNS and CDR2 as SASEGT. CDR3 in DNA: TGTGCCAGCAGATTTCAGGGGGAAGGTCAGCCCCAGCATTTT. Its protein is CASRFQGEGQPQHF.

The chain is built from TRBV10-1 and TRBJ1-1, with 11 bases that match TRBD1. This CDR3 comprises 12 residues. The germline CDR1 and CDR2 sequences are WNHNN and SYGVQD (reference sequence). CDR3 sequence: CAEDRGHTEAFF. Written as DNA, the CDR3 is TGCGCTGAGGACAGGGGGCATACTGAAGCTTTCTTT.

The chain couples TRBV6-1 to TRBJ2-2; TRBD1 agrees at 9 bases. The CDR3 is made up of 14 amino acids. J gave up 7 bases and V 5 bases, and 5 bases lay outside the gene matches. Germline CDR1 is MNHNS and CDR2 is SASEGT. The CDR3 DNA reads as TGTGCCAGCAGTCACAGGGGGCGGGTCGGGGAGCTGTTTTTT. It translates to CASSHRGRVGELFF.

This chain uses TRBV5-1 with TRBJ1-3; TRBD1 aligns across 8 bases. V was pared by 3 bases and J by 4 bases, with 6 bases of the junction left unmatched. The germline gives CDR1 SGHRS, CDR2 YFSETQ. The CDR3 is made up of 15 amino acids. CDR3 sequence: CASSSYGTGGNTIYF. In DNA, the CDR3 is TGCGCCAGCAGCTCCTACGGGACAGGCGGAAACACCATATATTTT.

This chain uses TRBV7-2 with TRBJ1-2; TRBD1 agrees at 8 bases. After removal of 4 bases from V and 7 bases from J, the junction contained 8 bases not matched to a gene. The germline V gene has CDR1 SGHTA and CDR2 FQGNSA. The CDR3 totals 14 residues. The CDR3 nucleotides read TGTGCCAGCAGCTACGGACAGGGAATGGGTGGCTACACCTTC. It is translated as CASSYGQGMGGYTF.

The chain couples TRBV7-8 to TRBJ1-2; maybe TRBD1 (5 bases). The germline gives CDR1 SGHVS, CDR2 FQNEAQ. V lost 5 bases to trimming and J lost 12 bases, with 16 bases between them. The length of the CDR3 is 12 residues. The CDR3 sequence is CASSAVGRGDTF. DNA for the CDR3: TGTGCCAGCAGCGCCGTCGGGAGGGGAGACACCTTC. Full variable domain (remainder filled in from reference TRBV7-8 and TRBJ1-2): GAGVSQSPRYKVAKRGQDVALRCDPISGHVSLFWYQQALGQGPEFLTYFQNEAQLDKSGLPSDRFFAERPEGSVSTLKIQRTQQEDSAVYLCASSAVGRGDTFGSGTRLTVV.

The genes are TRBV29-1 and TRBJ2-5, with 10 positions matching TRBD1. The DNA end is a closer match to TRBJ2-7, so the J assignment may be wrong. CDR3 size: 13 residues. Germline CDR1 and CDR2: SQVTM and ANQGSEA. CDR3 sequence reads: CSVRTGGFYEQYF. For the CDR3, the DNA is TGCAGCGTCCGGACAGGGGGTTTTTACGAGCAGTACTTC.

The V and J genes are TRBV7-9 and TRBJ2-7; D is perhaps TRBD2 (6 bases). Trimming stripped 5 bases from V and 0 bases from J, with 11 bases between. Germline V lookup: CDR1 SEHNR, CDR2 FQNEAQ (reference sequence). The CDR3 is made up of 14 amino acids. The CDR3 DNA is TGTGCCAGCAGCGCCTTGGGGGGCTCCTACGAGCAGTACTTC. Protein sequence: CASSALGGSYEQYF.

This clone was picked up a small number of times. The V and J genes are TRBV5-4 and TRBJ1-2; TRBD1 might be the D (5 bases). This CDR3 is 15 amino acids long. V was cut by 1 base and J by 0 bases, with 10 bases left in between. CDR1 and CDR2 (germline): SGHNT, YYREEE (reference sequence). CDR3 protein: CASSLSTGANYGYTF. CDR3 in DNA: TGTGCCAGCAGCTTGTCAACAGGAGCTAACTATGGCTACACCTTC.

This clone was counted only a few times. The V gene is TRBV7-9, the J gene TRBJ1-1; D might be TRBD1 (5 bases). Germline CDR1 SEHNR, CDR2 FQNEAQ (reference sequence). The CDR3 runs 13 residues. Between the trimmed V and J ends, which lost 3 bases and 5 bases, there was a span of 10 bases. The CDR3 bases are TGTGCCAGCAGCTTGGCCAGGGCTACTGAAGCTTTCTTT. Translated, it gives CASSLARATEAFF.

The chain links TRBV6-4 to TRBJ2-6, with 8 positions matching TRBD1. This CDR3 has 19 residues. V shed 2 bases and J 1 base; nucleotides not matched to a gene: 10. The germline gives CDR1 MRHNA, CDR2 SNTAGT. CDR3: CASSDMDREVRSGANVLTF. The CDR3 region has the DNA TGTGCCAGCAGTGACATGGACAGGGAGGTAAGGTCTGGGGCCAACGTCCTGACTTTC.

The chain carries TRBV11-3 and TRBJ2-3; TRBD1 agrees at 7 bases. The CDR3 covers 16 residues. Germline CDR1 is SGHNT and CDR2 is YENEEA. V lost 5 bases and J lost 1; bases outside the gene matches: 9. Here the CDR3 reads CASSKRTGTGTDTQYF. In DNA, the CDR3 is TGTGCCAGCAGCAAGAGGACAGGTACCGGCACAGATACGCAGTATTTT.

This clone was counted a few times. This sequence joins TRBV5-4 and TRBJ1-2; 8 bases align to TRBD1. V shed 2 bases and J 8 bases; nucleotides not matched to a gene: 8. CDR1 is SGHNT and CDR2 is YYREEE in the germline V gene (reference sequence). This CDR3 contains 14 residues. CDR3: CASSFDRGAKGYTF. The CDR3 DNA sequence: TGTGCCAGCAGCTTCGACAGGGGCGCTAAAGGCTACACCTTC.

This chain uses TRBV18 with TRBJ2-7, with a possible D match to TRBD1 (8 bases). CDR1 is KGHSH, CDR2 LQKENI, per germline. The CDR3 has 15 residues. Trimming stripped 6 bases from V and 3 bases from J, with 18 bases between. This chain's CDR3 is CASSLDRGGLYEQYF. DNA for the CDR3: TGTGCCAGCTCCCTCGACAGGGGAGGGCTCTACGAGCAGTACTTC.

V gene TRBV28 combines with J gene TRBJ1-5; possibly TRBD1 for D (6 bases). Germline assignment: CDR1 MDHEN and CDR2 SYDVKM. The CDR3 runs to 16 residues. Deletions cut 8 bases from V and 0 bases from J, with 17 bases between. The CDR3 protein is CASFRPTGFSNQPQHF. The CDR3 DNA follows: TGTGCCAGCTTCAGACCAACAGGGTTTAGCAATCAGCCCCAGCATTTT.

The chain's CDR3 is CASSHDVGLAGFTDTQYF. CDR3 DNA: TGCGCCAGCAGCCATGATGTGGGACTAGCGGGCTTCACAGATACGCAGTATTTT. V is TRBV4-3 and J is TRBJ2-3, with TRBD2 identical over 12 bases. Trimming removed 3 bases from V and 2 bases from J; junction bases left unmatched: 9. Per germline, CDR1 LGHNA and CDR2 YSLEER. The CDR3 runs to 18 residues.

J is TRBJ2-7 and V is TRBV5-4, with TRBD1 identical over 10 bases. The CDR3 is 15 residues long. V was pared by 4 bases and J by 3 bases, with 7 bases of the junction left unmatched. Germline V gene lookup returns CDR1 SGHNT and CDR2 YYREEE (reference sequence). CDR3 region: CASSTTGGVGYEQYF. CDR3 bases: TGTGCCAGCAGCACGACAGGGGGCGTGGGCTACGAGCAGTACTTC.

This rearrangement joins TRBV7-2 to TRBJ2-5; TRBD1 is a possible D gene (6 bases). The CDR3 totals 14 residues. CDR1 is SGHTA and CDR2 is FQGNSA in the germline V gene. The germline V and J ends were trimmed by 1 base and 2 bases, with 8 bases remaining between them. CDR3: CASSLVTGQETQYF. The CDR3 DNA reads as TGTGCCAGCAGCTTAGTGACAGGACAAGAGACCCAGTACTTC. The entire variable domain, with the rest obtained from reference TRBV7-2 and TRBJ2-5, is as follows: GAGVSQSPSNKVTEKGKDVELRCDPISGHTALYWYRQSLGQGLEFLIYFQGNSAPDKSGLPSDRFSAERTGGSVSTLTIQRTQQEDSAVYLCASSLVTGQETQYFGPGTRLLVL.